This TCR beta chain was recorded in a study of T cell responses to AZD1222 COVID-19 vaccine. Study-wide results and limits: Only after the peak T cell response were repertoires sampled. Spike-specific TCR depth and breadth grew after two AZD1222 doses. Nearly half of unique spike-specific TCRs reportedly avoided B.1.351 and B.1.1.7 mutated regions. Possibly, clonal diversity was underestimated; donors were largely white British and included more females.

Between the trimmed V and J ends, which lost 5 bases and 0 bases, there was a span of 14 bases. The CDR3 sequence is 16 residues long. The germline CDR1 and CDR2 sequences are SGHTA and FQGNSA. Remarks on this clone: What it binds is unknown.

TCRdb's copy holds only in-frame clones and misses some; the assay was immunoSEQ multiplex PCR. The sample holds about 53,000 clones, about four fifths seen once. The TCR sequence derives from an adult in good health. Sequencing used peripheral blood, obtained on day 0 of AZD1222 vaccination. The chain employs TRBV7-2 and TRBJ1-3; tentatively, D is TRBD1 (5 bases). The CDR3 loop is CASSIQGQPSGNTIYF. The CDR3 DNA sequence: TGTGCCAGCAGCATTCAGGGTCAGCCCTCTGGAAACACCATATATTTT.